Shown below are 14 T cell receptor beta chains from a single sample sequenced in a study of CD8+ T cells in alopecia areata. As to treatment: oral pan-JAK inhibitor, 5-10 mg twice daily. Sequencing templates came from extracted RNA that was reverse transcribed into cDNA. The protocol was immunoSEQ multiplex PCR, while the TCRdb copy is restricted to in-frame clones and leaves out a portion. This table has roughly 110,000 clones, less than 75% appearing once. Sequencing was performed on CD8+ T cells sorted from blood, taken at week 24, from a patient treated with tofacitinib. Receptors were obtained from a human donor with alopecia areata.

The V and J genes are TRBV7-9 and TRBJ2-1; weak D call: TRBD2 (6 bases). This CDR3 contains 13 residues. Germline CDR1 is SEHNR and CDR2 is FQNEAQ (reference sequence). V lost 4 bases and J 6 bases, leaving 10 bases between the germline ends. The CDR3 coding sequence is TGTGCCAGCAGCTCTGGGGGGACCAATGAGCAGTTCTTC. It codes for CASSSGGTNEQFF.

The rearrangement joins TRBV13 to TRBJ2-5, with D unclear. V was pared by 5 bases and J by 6 bases, with 19 bases between. The CDR3 spans 15 residues. Germline values: CDR1 PRHDT, CDR2 FYEKMQ (reference sequence). CDR3 nucleotide sequence: TGTGCCAGCAGCCCTCATGGATCCCTTATCCAGACCCAGTACTTC. Its translation: CASSPHGSLIQTQYF.

There are a few counts of this clone. The chain couples TRBV9 to TRBJ2-3; 8 positions match TRBD1. J lost 5 bases, V lost 4 bases, and 12 bases had no gene match. Germline lookup yields CDR1 SGDLS and CDR2 YYNGEE. The CDR3 runs to 16 residues. The CDR3 here is CASSPDRARSGDTQYF. CDR3 coding DNA: TGTGCCAGCAGCCCGGACAGGGCTCGAAGCGGAGATACGCAGTATTTT. Drawing the rest from reference TRBV9 and TRBJ2-3, the complete variable domain is DSGVTQTPKHLITATGQRVTLRCSPRSGDLSVYWYQQSLDQGLQFLIQYYNGEERAKGNILERFSAQQFPDLHSELNLSSLELGDSALYFCASSPDRARSGDTQYFGPGTRLTVL.

A few counts support this clone. The chain recombines TRBV2 with TRBJ2-7; D gene unclear. Germline values: CDR1 SNHLY, CDR2 FYNNEI. Deletions cut 1 base from V and 2 bases from J, with 12 bases between. The CDR3 sequence is 15 residues long. CDR3 region: CASSEVDGSTYEQYF. The CDR3 region has the DNA TGTGCCAGCAGTGAAGTAGACGGCAGCACCTACGAGCAGTACTTC.

The J gene is TRBJ2-1, the V gene TRBV10-3, with D perhaps TRBD2 (5 bases). CDR3 length: 15 amino acids. Germline V lookup: CDR1 ENHRY, CDR2 SYGVKD. With 6 bases removed from V and 2 bases from J, the gap between germline ends came to 14 bases. This chain's CDR3 is CAISPEGTAYNEQFF. DNA of the CDR3: TGTGCCATCAGCCCCGAGGGAACAGCCTACAATGAGCAGTTCTTC.

This clone was detected only once. This chain connects TRBV27 to TRBJ2-1; D gene unclear. Germline CDR1 is MNHEY and CDR2 is SMNVEV (reference sequence). The CDR3 is 13 amino acids. Between the trimmed V and J ends, which lost 3 bases and 4 bases, there was a span of 7 bases. CDR3: CASSFLGYNEQFF. As DNA, the CDR3 is TGTGCCAGCAGTTTCTTAGGGTACAATGAGCAGTTCTTC.

The V and J genes are TRBV28 and TRBJ2-7; D gene uncertain. Germline loops: CDR1 MDHEN, CDR2 SYDVKM. The CDR3 sequence is 12 residues long. Trimming took 4 bases from V and 3 from J, leaving 7 bases between them. As DNA, the CDR3 is TGTGCCAGCAGTTACGGGCTCTACGAGCAGTACTTC. It is translated as CASSYGLYEQYF. The entire variable domain, with the rest obtained from reference TRBV28 and TRBJ2-7, is as follows: DVKVTQSSRYLVKRTGEKVFLECVQDMDHENMFWYRQDPGLGLRLIYFSYDVKMKEKGDIPEGYSVSREKKERFSLILESASTNQTSMYLCASSYGLYEQYFGPGTRLTVT.

The chain employs TRBV4-3 and TRBJ1-1; weak D call: TRBD1 (5 bases). Germline loops: CDR1 LGHNA, CDR2 YSLEER. The CDR3 loop spans 13 amino acids. Trimming removed 4 bases at V and 3 bases at J, with 9 bases between. The CDR3 sequence is CASSPRGYTEAFF. CDR3 bases: TGCGCCAGCAGCCCCCGGGGGTACACTGAAGCTTTCTTT.

The chain combines TRBV27 with TRBJ1-4; D perhaps matches TRBD1 (6 bases). Germline V gene data show CDR1 as MNHEY and CDR2 as SMNVEV (reference sequence). CDR3 length: 15 amino acids. Trimming left V 5 bases short and J 0 bases short, with 10 bases between. CDR3 nucleotide sequence: TGTGCCAGCAGTCAGACAGGTCCAACTAATGAAAAACTGTTTTTT. Encoded protein: CASSQTGPTNEKLFF.

J is TRBJ2-7 and V is TRBV25-1, with 7 positions matching TRBD2. The germline V gene has CDR1 MGHDK and CDR2 SYGVNS. The length of the CDR3 is 15 residues. V was pared by 5 bases and J by 2 bases, with 9 bases of the junction left unmatched. In DNA form, the CDR3 reads TGTGCCAGCAGTTATACGCCGGGGGGAACCTACGAGCAGTACTTC. It translates to CASSYTPGGTYEQYF.

CDR3 sequence reads: CASSADHREEQFF. The CDR3 bases are TGCGCCAGCAGCGCAGATCACAGGGAAGAGCAGTTCTTC. The chain couples TRBV5-1 to TRBJ2-1, with a tentative D call TRBD1 (6 bases). Trimming took off 4 bases at V and 10 bases at J, with 15 bases between the two ends. This CDR3 spans 13 amino acids. CDR1 and CDR2 (germline): SGHRS, YFSETQ.

This clone was picked up one time. This chain links TRBV27 with TRBJ1-6; D remains unclear. Germline V CDR1 and CDR2: MNHEY, SMNVEV (reference sequence). V gave up 7 bases and J gave up 4 bases, with 14 bases separating them. The CDR3 extends over 15 amino acids. CDR3 in amino acids: CASTPASAYNSPLHF. As DNA, the CDR3 is TGTGCCAGCACCCCCGCGTCAGCTTATAATTCACCCCTCCACTTT.

J is TRBJ1-1 and V is TRBV5-1; 7 nucleotides match TRBD1. The CDR3 is 13 amino acids. V lost 4 bases to trimming and J lost 7 bases; unmatched junction nucleotides: 7. Germline V gives CDR1 SGHRS, CDR2 YFSETQ. The CDR3 here is CASSKTGTDEAFF. CDR3 nucleotide sequence: TGCGCCAGCAGCAAAACCGGGACAGATGAAGCTTTCTTT. Full variable domain (outside the CDR3, taken from reference TRBV5-1 and TRBJ1-1): KAGVTQTPRYLIKTRGQQVTLSCSPISGHRSVSWYQQTPGQGLQFLFEYFSETQRNKGNFPGRFSGRQFSNSRSEMNVSTLELGDSALYLCASSKTGTDEAFFGQGTRLTVV.

This clone has a handful of counts. The chain uses TRBV6-6 and TRBJ2-5, with 7 bases fitting TRBD2. V shed 5 bases, J shed 3 bases, and the junction held 12 bases outside the gene matches. The CDR3 contains 16 residues. Germline V gene sequence: CDR1 MNHNY, CDR2 SVGAGI (reference sequence). The CDR3 sequence: CASSHIRGEKEETQYF. CDR3 sequence (DNA): TGTGCCAGCAGTCACATCCGGGGGGAAAAAGAAGAGACCCAGTACTTC.